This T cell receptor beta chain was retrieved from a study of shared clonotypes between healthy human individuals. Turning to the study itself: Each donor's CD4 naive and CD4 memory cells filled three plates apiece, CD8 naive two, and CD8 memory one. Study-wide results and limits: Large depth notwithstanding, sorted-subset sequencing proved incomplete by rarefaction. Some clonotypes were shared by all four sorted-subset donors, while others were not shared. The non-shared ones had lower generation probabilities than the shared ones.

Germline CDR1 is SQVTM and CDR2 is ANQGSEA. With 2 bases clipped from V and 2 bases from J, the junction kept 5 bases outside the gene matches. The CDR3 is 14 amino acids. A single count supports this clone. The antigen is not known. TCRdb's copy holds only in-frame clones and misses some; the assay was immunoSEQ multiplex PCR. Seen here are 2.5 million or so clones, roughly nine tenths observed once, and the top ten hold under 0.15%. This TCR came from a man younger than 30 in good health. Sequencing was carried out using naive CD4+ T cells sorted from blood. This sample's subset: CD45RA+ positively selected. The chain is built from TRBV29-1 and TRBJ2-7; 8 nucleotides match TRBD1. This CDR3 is CSVERTGNPYEQYF. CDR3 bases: TGCAGCGTTGAAAGGACAGGGAACCCCTACGAGCAGTACTTC.